Below, one T cell receptor beta chain is given with its context. Here immunoSEQ multiplex PCR was the method, and the copy in TCRdb shows in-frame clones only, minus some. The sample holds approximately 86,000 clones; 80% are singletons and the top ten take over 9%. The source of the sample is a study of blood T cell repertoires in COVID-19. With 3 bases removed from V and 2 bases from J, the gap between germline ends came to 10 bases. Germline lookup yields CDR1 LGHDT and CDR2 YNNKEL (reference sequence). The CDR3 runs to 14 residues. Sequencing was done on a sample of peripheral blood. This sequence originates from a woman between 70 and 85 years old with acute or convalescent COVID-19. This chain connects TRBV3-1 (or the pseudogene TRBV3-2) to TRBJ2-5, with D possibly TRBD2 on 5 matching bases. CDR3 in DNA: TGTGCCAGCAGCCACCAGCGGCAGCAAGAGACCCAGTACTTC. The encoded protein is CASSHQRQQETQYF.